Described below is a single T cell receptor (beta chain) sequence and its context. TCRdb keeps only in-frame clones here, not all; method: immunoSEQ multiplex PCR. The sample includes some 250,000 clones, 70% to 90% of them seen just once. Adults between roughly 18 and 89 years of age took part from fewer than 30 US areas. This entry comes from a study of blood T cell repertoires in COVID-19. Sequenced input: PBMCs or T cells enriched from blood (not recorded which). This clonotype was obtained from a woman aged 45-65 years who had recovered from COVID-19.

The CDR3 DNA reads as TGTGCCCTTCGGGGGAACCTGAGGCCCCAGCATTTT. Translated: CALRGNLRPQHF. The gene calls are TRBV10-3 and TRBJ1-5, with D possibly TRBD1 on 5 matching bases. Trimming removed 11 bases at V and 9 bases at J, with 17 bases between. CDR1 is ENHRY and CDR2 is SYGVKD in the germline V gene. The CDR3 is 12 amino acids.